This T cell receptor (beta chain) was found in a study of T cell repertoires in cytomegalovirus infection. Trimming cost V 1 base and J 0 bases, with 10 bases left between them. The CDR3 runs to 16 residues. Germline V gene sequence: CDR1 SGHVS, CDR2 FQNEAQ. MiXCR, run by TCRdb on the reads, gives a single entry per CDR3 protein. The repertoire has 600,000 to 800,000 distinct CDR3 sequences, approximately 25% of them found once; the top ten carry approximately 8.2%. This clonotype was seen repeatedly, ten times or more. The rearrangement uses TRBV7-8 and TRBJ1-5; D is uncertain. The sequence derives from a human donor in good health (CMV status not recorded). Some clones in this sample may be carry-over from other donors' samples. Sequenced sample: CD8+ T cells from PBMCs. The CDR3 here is CASSLDRRDSNQPQHF. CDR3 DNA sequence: TGTGCCAGCAGCTTAGACAGACGAGATAGCAATCAGCCCCAGCATTTT. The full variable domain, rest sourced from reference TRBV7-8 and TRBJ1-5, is GAGVSQSPRYKVAKRGQDVALRCDPISGHVSLFWYQQALGQGPEFLTYFQNEAQLDKSGLPSDRFFAERPEGSVSTLKIQRTQQEDSAVYLCASSLDRRDSNQPQHFGDGTRLSIL.